What follows are 27 T cell receptor beta chains derived from one specimen sequenced in a study of shared clonotypes between healthy human individuals. CD45RO-negative, CCR7-positively selected cells formed the naive CD8 fraction, excluding terminally differentiated effector memory CD45RA+ cells. Produced via immunoSEQ multiplex PCR; TCRdb's table is partial and in-frame only. The sample yields approximately 2,200,000 clones, 90% to 95% seen once. The sequencing input was naive CD8+ T cells from PBMCs. All receptors come from a man younger than 35 in good health. Some clones in this sample may be carry-over from other donors' samples.

The chain carries TRBV29-1 and TRBJ2-1; no clear D gene. CDR1 SQVTM and CDR2 ANQGSEA come from the germline V gene. This CDR3 has 15 residues. The V and J ends lost 6 bases and 1 base respectively, with 16 bases between them. The CDR3 coding sequence is TGCAGCGTGGTAGGAGCCTTGGGGTCCTACAATGAGCAGTTCTTC. Protein sequence: CSVVGALGSYNEQFF.

The chain recombines TRBV7-3 with TRBJ2-6, with D perhaps matching TRBD1 (6 bases). This CDR3 has 15 residues. V was pared by 5 bases and J by 4 bases, with 12 bases between. Germline CDR1 reads SGHTA; CDR2 reads FQGTGA. CDR3 DNA: TGTGCCAGCAGCACAACAGGGAACGGGGCCAACGTCCTGACTTTC. Protein: CASSTTGNGANVLTF.

The J gene is TRBJ2-7, the V gene TRBV4-1, with TRBD2 matching over 9 bases. Germline V gives CDR1 MGHRA, CDR2 YSYEKL. Trimming removed 1 base from V and 2 bases from J; junction bases left unmatched: 3. CDR3 length: 15 amino acids. The CDR3 protein is CASSQVEREAYEQYF. DNA of the CDR3: TGCGCCAGCAGCCAAGTTGAGCGGGAGGCCTACGAGCAGTACTTC.

This chain links TRBV9 with TRBJ1-5; the D is unclear. CDR3 size: 14 residues. Germline assignment: CDR1 SGDLS and CDR2 YYNGEE. Trimming left V 0 bases short and J 10 bases short, with 14 bases between. The CDR3, as DNA: TGTGCCAGCAGCGTAGGTGACGTCTTGCGTCCCCAGCATTTT. Protein: CASSVGDVLRPQHF.

This chain connects TRBV6-7 to TRBJ2-7; the D gene is possibly TRBD2 (6 bases). TRBV6-7 is an ORF, with its function uncertain. V was trimmed by 6 bases and J by 5 bases, leaving 17 bases between them. This CDR3 is 14 amino acids long. The CDR3 DNA is TGTGCCAGCAGGGCTGGGGGGTTTGTCAACGAGCAGTACTTC. This codes for CASRAGGFVNEQYF.

The chain is built from TRBV2 and TRBJ2-2, with no clear D. The germline V gene has CDR1 SNHLY and CDR2 FYNNEI. CDR3 length: 16 residues. The V gene lost 3 bases and the J gene lost 2 bases, with 13 bases spanning the gap. The CDR3 loop reads CASSENRNLNTGELFF. As DNA, the CDR3 is TGTGCCAGCAGTGAGAACAGAAACTTAAACACCGGGGAGCTGTTTTTT.

This rearrangement joins TRBV28 to TRBJ2-1, with 9 bases aligning to TRBD2. This CDR3 has 15 residues. J gave up 4 bases and V 7 bases, and 8 bases lay outside the gene matches. The germline V gene has CDR1 MDHEN and CDR2 SYDVKM. The CDR3 DNA follows: TGTGCCAGCACCTTATCAGCGGGAGGATACAATGAGCAGTTCTTC. Amino acid sequence: CASTLSAGGYNEQFF.

The rearrangement links TRBV11-2 to TRBJ2-7, with D possibly matching TRBD2 (6 bases). Germline CDR1 reads SGHAT; CDR2 reads FQNNGV. The CDR3 is made up of 15 amino acids. V was cut by 5 bases and J by 3 bases, with 17 bases left in between. The CDR3 nucleotides read TGTGCCAGCAGCGCCACGGCGGGGTCGGTCTACGAGCAGTACTTC. Its translation is CASSATAGSVYEQYF.

This chain uses TRBV27 with TRBJ2-3; a weak D match, TRBD1 (6 bases). The CDR3 is 19 amino acids. Between the trimmed V and J ends, which lost 5 bases and 0 bases, there was a span of 24 bases. Germline-derived CDR1 and CDR2 are MNHEY and SMNVEV (reference sequence). The DNA for the CDR3 is TGTGCCAGCAGTCCTCTAGGCGCCACAGGGCCTTCTAGCACAGATACGCAGTATTTT. Protein product: CASSPLGATGPSSTDTQYF.

On this clone: A junction boundary mismatches the germline segment, possibly from a read error. The genes are TRBV29-1 and TRBJ2-5; either TRBD1 or TRBD2 may fit D (5 bases each). In germline, CDR1 is SQVTM, CDR2 ANQGSEA. The CDR3 runs 11 residues. The CDR3 spells CSVTGRLELHF. CDR3 DNA sequence: TGCAGCGTGACGGGACGACTGGAGCTACACTTC.

This chain links TRBV7-9 with TRBJ1-4, with D uncertain. The CDR3 runs to 14 residues. Germline loops: CDR1 SEHNR, CDR2 FQNEAQ (reference sequence). The germline V and J ends were trimmed by 5 bases and 7 bases, with 14 bases remaining between them. The CDR3 is CASSPDLIGEKLFF. The CDR3 DNA reads as TGTGCCAGCAGCCCTGATTTGATTGGTGAAAAACTGTTTTTT.

The chain employs TRBV7-2 and TRBJ2-7; 7 positions agree with TRBD2. CDR1 is SGHTA and CDR2 is FQGNSA in the germline V gene. V gave up 1 base and J gave up 5 bases; unmatched junction bases: 8. CDR3 length: 15 amino acids. The CDR3 sequence is CASSLGVGGVDEQYF. CDR3 sequence (DNA): TGTGCCAGCAGCTTAGGGGTGGGAGGGGTAGACGAGCAGTACTTC.

The sample holds one count of this clone. V is TRBV9 and J is TRBJ2-7; 12 nucleotides agree with TRBD1. With V trimmed by 3 bases and J by 4 bases, 5 bases remained unmatched. The CDR3 consists of 15 residues. The V gene's germline CDR1 is SGDLS and CDR2 YYNGEE. Here the CDR3 DNA reads TGTGCCAGCAGCGCGGGGACAGGGGGCAGATACGAGCAGTACTTC. This codes for CASSAGTGGRYEQYF.

This clone has a single count. The chain recombines TRBV19 with TRBJ2-5; D ambiguous. The germline CDR1 and CDR2 sequences are LNHDA and SQIVND (reference sequence). The CDR3 totals 15 residues. V dropped 3 bases and J dropped 5 bases, with 16 bases sitting between them. The DNA for the CDR3 is TGTGCCAGTAGTATCCGAGACACGCTTTTGGAGACCCAGTACTTC. This sequence encodes CASSIRDTLLETQYF.

Concerning this clone itself: This sample includes further DNA sequences coding for the same CDR3. The rearrangement joins TRBV7-9 to TRBJ1-2; 8 bases line up with TRBD1. The CDR3 is 14 amino acids. V trimming: 5 bases; J trimming: 4 bases; junction bases outside the gene matches: 6. Germline CDR1 SEHNR, CDR2 FQNEAQ (reference sequence). CDR3 bases: TGTGCCAGCAGCCCTACAGGGGGGGGCTATGGCTACACCTTC. Its protein product is CASSPTGGGYGYTF.

Notes on this clone: At the DNA level, this CDR3 is encoded by other sequences in the same sample as well. The rearrangement uses TRBV7-2 and TRBJ2-1, with a tentative D call TRBD2 (6 bases). The length of the CDR3 is 15 residues. Germline V gives CDR1 SGHTA, CDR2 FQGNSA. V lost 6 bases, J lost 0 bases, and 12 bases lay in between. The CDR3 DNA reads TGTGCCAGCAGTCCAGGAGGGAGCTCCTACAATGAGCAGTTCTTC. Protein sequence: CASSPGGSSYNEQFF.

This sequence joins TRBV9 and TRBJ2-1; 7 nucleotides match TRBD1. This CDR3 contains 17 residues. CDR1 SGDLS and CDR2 YYNGEE come from the germline V gene. The junction had 10 bases not matched to a gene; V was cut back by 4 bases and J by 0 bases. CDR3 bases: TGTGCCAGCAGCCCCCGAGGGGGCCCGAGCTCCTACAATGAGCAGTTCTTC. Translating gives CASSPRGGPSSYNEQFF.

V is TRBV9 and J is TRBJ1-1; no clear D. The V end lost 1 base, the J end lost 0 bases, and 7 bases lay between the germline ends. Germline CDR1 is SGDLS and CDR2 is YYNGEE. This CDR3 is built from 14 residues. This chain's CDR3 is CASSVSSVNTEAFF. Written as DNA, the CDR3 is TGTGCCAGCAGCGTAAGTTCGGTGAACACTGAAGCTTTCTTT.

The chain couples TRBV6-4 to TRBJ2-1, with a possible D match to TRBD2 (5 bases). Germline V gene sequence: CDR1 MRHNA, CDR2 SNTAGT. The CDR3 totals 16 residues. Trimming left V 0 bases short and J 7 bases short, with 16 bases between. This CDR3 reads CASSDSPRSRGNEQFF. The CDR3 DNA reads as TGTGCCAGCAGTGACTCACCGAGGTCCCGGGGAAATGAGCAGTTCTTC.

V is TRBV5-1 and J is TRBJ2-5, with a weak D call TRBD2 (5 bases). The ends were cut back, 4 bases at V and 2 bases at J, with 12 bases in the middle. This CDR3 region has 14 residues. CDR1 SGHRS and CDR2 YFSETQ come from the germline V gene. The CDR3 DNA is TGCGCCAGCAGCCCAACTAGTTTTCAAGAGACCCAGTACTTC. Amino acids: CASSPTSFQETQYF.

The chain joins TRBV28 to TRBJ2-7, with a tentative D call TRBD2 (5 bases). V lost 5 bases, J lost 4 bases, and 15 bases lay in between. Looked up from germline, CDR1 is MDHEN and CDR2 is SYDVKM. The CDR3 length is 14 residues. CDR3 loop: CASSGVSAEYEQYF. The CDR3 DNA sequence: TGTGCCAGCAGTGGGGTTAGCGCTGAGTACGAGCAGTACTTC.

This chain connects TRBV4-1 to TRBJ2-7; weak D call: TRBD1 (6 bases). Trimming removed 0 bases from V and 1 base from J, with 13 bases in between. CDR3 length equals 16 residues. Germline CDR1 and CDR2: MGHRA and YSYEKL. The CDR3 coding sequence is TGCGCCAGCAGCCAAGATTCCCAGGGGCCATCCTACGAGCAGTACTTC. Translation: CASSQDSQGPSYEQYF.

The CDR3 coding sequence is TGTGCCAGCAGCCAATCCTCGGGTCTGTCCCCCTACGAGCAGTACTTC. It translates to CASSQSSGLSPYEQYF. The chain uses TRBV14 and TRBJ2-7; D not resolved. This CDR3 has 16 amino acids. V was trimmed by 2 bases and J by 2 bases, leaving 16 bases between them. From germline, CDR1 is SGHDN and CDR2 FVKESK.

This clone came up once. The chain has TRBV18 and TRBJ2-1; 7 bases are shared with TRBD1. CDR3 length equals 16 residues. Germline lookup yields CDR1 KGHSH and CDR2 LQKENI. Unmatched junction bases numbered 8, after V lost 5 bases and J lost 1 base. In nucleotides, the CDR3 is TGTGCCAGCTCAACGGACAGGATCGGGTCCTACAATGAGCAGTTCTTC. It translates to CASSTDRIGSYNEQFF.

The rearrangement joins TRBV19 to TRBJ2-7, with 7 bases that match TRBD1. The CDR3 totals 14 residues. V trimming: 8 bases; J trimming: 2 bases; junction bases outside the gene matches: 9. CDR1 and CDR2 from the germline V gene are LNHDA and SQIVND (reference sequence). The CDR3 region has the DNA TGTGCCAGTTCCTCGAACAGGGGTCCCTACGAGCAGTACTTC. This encodes CASSSNRGPYEQYF.

The chain uses TRBV6-1 and TRBJ1-1; D remains ambiguous. The CDR3 extends over 14 amino acids. The germline V gene encodes CDR1 MNHNS and CDR2 SASEGT. Trimming took off 6 bases at V and 0 bases at J, with 11 bases between the two ends. The CDR3 is CASSEMGMNTEAFF. The DNA for the CDR3 is TGTGCCAGCAGCGAAATGGGGATGAACACTGAAGCTTTCTTT.

The chain is built from TRBV4-3 and TRBJ2-7; D uncertain. This CDR3 has 15 amino acids. Germline CDR1 is LGHNA and CDR2 is YSLEER. The V gene lost 0 bases and the J gene lost 2 bases, with 11 bases spanning the gap. CDR3 nucleotide sequence: TGCGCCAGCAGCCAAGACTCAGCAGCCACCTACGAGCAGTACTTC. Protein sequence: CASSQDSAATYEQYF.